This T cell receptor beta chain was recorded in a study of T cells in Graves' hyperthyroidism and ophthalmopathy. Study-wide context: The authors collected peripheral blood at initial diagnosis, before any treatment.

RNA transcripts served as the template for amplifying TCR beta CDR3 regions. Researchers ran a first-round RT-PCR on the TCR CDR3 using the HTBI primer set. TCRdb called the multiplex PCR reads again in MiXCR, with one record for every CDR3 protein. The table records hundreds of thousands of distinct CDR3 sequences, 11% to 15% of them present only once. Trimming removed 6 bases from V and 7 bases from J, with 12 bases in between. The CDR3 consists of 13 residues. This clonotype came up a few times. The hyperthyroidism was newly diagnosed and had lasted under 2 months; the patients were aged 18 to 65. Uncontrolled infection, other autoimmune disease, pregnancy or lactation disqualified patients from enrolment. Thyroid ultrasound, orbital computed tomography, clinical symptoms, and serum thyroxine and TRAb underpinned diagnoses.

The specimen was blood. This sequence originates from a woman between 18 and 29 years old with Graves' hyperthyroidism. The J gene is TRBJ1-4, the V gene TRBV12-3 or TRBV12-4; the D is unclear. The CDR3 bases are TGTGCCAGCAGCCGCCTGAGTAGTGAAAAACTGTTTTTT. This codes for CASSRLSSEKLFF.